This T cell receptor (beta chain) is drawn from a study of monozygotic twins with inflammatory bowel disease. CDR1 is SGDLS and CDR2 is YYNGEE in the germline V gene. The CDR3 sequence is 15 residues long. Incorporation of UMIs carrying a 6-nucleotide sample barcode was performed by template switching. TCRdb processed the 5' RACE reads again and assigns one entry to each CDR3 protein, with no DNA. The sample spans roughly 200,000 distinct CDR3 sequences; the ten largest clones claim roughly 7.5%. The origin of this receptor is a human donor with ulcerative colitis or Crohn's disease, or a healthy co-twin of an affected twin (not recorded which). Sequenced material: blood. The J gene is TRBJ1-4, the V gene TRBV9; absent DNA, TCRdb's TRBD1 call cannot be checked. CDR3 region: CASSVQGTTNEKLFF.